Sequencing of this T cell receptor (beta chain) was carried out in a study of PD-1 blockade in mismatch repair-deficient tumors (dated by TCRdb to about 2017). As for the study more broadly: Between September 2013 and 2016, the trial enrolled 86 consecutive patients with 12 mismatch repair-deficient cancer types, every one of whom had been previously treated and was progressing. Tumor-associated T cell clones were tracked in the peripheral blood of patients responding to PD-1 blockade by deep sequencing of TCR CDR3 regions.

Study-wide conclusions, independent of this receptor: Clones residing in the tumor, which were often undetectable in blood before treatment, expanded quickly after pembrolizumab and then contracted, generally before radiologic responses.

As concerns this clone: What this receptor recognizes is not known. The input lacks base qualities; no much larger clone sits a single base away.

The receptor library was made with the immunoSEQ multiplex PCR assay. TCRdb mirrors the immuneACCESS table, restricted to in-frame sequences. Some clones are absent from its copies; in checked studies, under half trace to an unresolved V gene, and the reason for the others is unknown. This sample is represented by 100,000 to 150,000 clones; around 83% of them were singletons. The ten top clones hold roughly 12% of the sample. The germline ends are 12 bases apart after V is trimmed by 1 base and J by 8 bases. The CDR3 runs 14 residues from the cysteine to the phenylalanine. Only the CDR3 portion is preserved as DNA: 42 bases, with reading frame beginning at the first base. CDR1 LNHDA and CDR2 SQIVND were looked up in the germline V gene (reference sequence). For each enrolled patient, mismatch repair deficiency was established using either polymerase chain reaction or immunohistochemistry. TCR sequencing was carried out for three patients who responded to pembrolizumab therapy. The phase II trial prospectively tested pembrolizumab PD-1 blockade in advanced mismatch repair-deficient cancers regardless of tissue of origin. Serial peripheral blood T cell samples were collected before and at multiple times after starting PD-1 blockade. Blood sampling time points were reported as weeks after the first dose of pembrolizumab.

This receptor was obtained from an adult with mismatch repair-deficient cancer. The input for sequencing was peripheral blood, taken 44 weeks after starting pembrolizumab. The chain links TRBV19 with TRBJ2-1; matching of 6 bases hints at TRBD1 as the D gene. CDR3 reads: CASSIGGGIDEQFF. The DNA reads as follows: TGTGCCAGTAGTATAGGAGGGGGAATCGATGAGCAGTTCTTC.